This T cell receptor beta chain was identified in a study of vaccination effects on CD4 cells after COVID-19 (dated by TCRdb to between 2021 and 2024). Turning to the overall study: Each participant got two doses of an mRNA SARS-CoV-2 vaccine, either BNT162b2 or mRNA-1273. In the study, cultures from other donors were sequenced using the Oncomine TCR Beta short-read assay on an Illumina iSeq 100. A total of 9 to 11 COVID-19 convalescent patients and a handful of SARS-CoV-2-naive healthy vaccine recipients were included in the full study. In a couple of convalescent patients, pre-vaccine samples were collected 16 days and one week ahead of the first dose, 142 and 148 days after COVID-19 diagnosis. SARS-CoV-2 spike-specific CD4+ TCR repertoires from before and after mRNA vaccination were compared in COVID-19 convalescent patients and in infection-naive vaccine recipients.

This clone is termed medium-sized (0.01 to 0.1%). Its antigen remains undetermined. No base qualities exist here, and no much larger clone lies one base off it. Study-wide findings and limitations: For convalescent patients, new clones induced by the vaccine made up most of the post-vaccine spike-reactive repertoire, and these new clones were largely distinct from the clones induced by infection. The study was limited by a small number of convalescent patients and lacked early post-infection timepoints. At late post-vaccination timepoints, both infection-induced and vaccine-induced clones showed marked clonal contraction, consistent with waning T cell responses.

The CDR3 runs 14 amino acids, cysteine and phenylalanine included. The retained sequence is limited to the CDR3, 42 bases, with the frame set at the first base. Here V drops 6 bases and J drops 4 bases, and the junction holds 3 bases not matched to any gene. Looking up the germline V gene yields CDR1 SNHLY and CDR2 FYNNEI. Library construction relied on the immunoSEQ multiplex PCR assay. DNA from the cultured, isolated CD4+ T cells was subjected to TCR beta CDR3 sequencing. On the study's bioinformatics: Non-productive TCR sequences were removed, reads were trimmed to the CDR3 region, and CDR3s of at least 7 amino acids were retained. Antigen-specific clonotypes were identified with the MANAFEST web app by comparing expansion in peptide wells against reference cultures. Positive clones required FDR<0.05 expansion versus reference and all other wells, odds ratio above 5, and frequency above 0.1% in two replicate wells. A clonotype was defined as cross-reactive if the clonotype was significantly expanded both in SARS-CoV-2 spike wells and in at least one common cold coronavirus spike condition. CDR3 similarity was assessed by Levenshtein distance using the stringdist R package, and unrooted trees were constructed with ape in R 3.6.1. TCRdb's version of the immuneACCESS table is confined to in-frame rearrangements and falls short of the full clone set. An unresolved V gene accounts for under half of the shortfall where checked; the remainder is of unknown origin. The V and J calls and the clone size are those of that table, but D and trimming were determined from the DNA. In all, the sample holds tens of thousands of clones, and 75% to 85% of those were seen once. The ten largest clonotypes hold less than 45% of the sample.

The ViraFEST assay stimulated PBMC with viral peptide pools and then used TCR sequencing to identify antigen-specific CD4+ T cell clonotypes by expansion. After less than eleven days of culture, CD4+ T cells were isolated with the EasySep CD4+ T cell isolation kit. Convalescent patients had PCR-confirmed SARS-CoV-2 infection between March and December 2020, before Alpha, Beta and Delta variants emerged in the United States. Each well held two million PBMC cultured in IMDM containing approximately 5% human AB serum, 10 IU/ml IL-2 and gentamicin, along with approximately 10 ug/ml peptides. Half of the culture medium was replaced with fresh IL-2-containing medium on days 3 and 7. Unless otherwise noted, each peptide stimulation condition was cultured in triplicate wells. PBMC were separated from whole blood using Ficoll-Paque Plus gradient centrifugation and were then either cryopreserved at -140C or used fresh. The QIAamp micro DNA kit was used to extract genomic DNA from the cultured CD4+ T cells.

The sample in question was CD4+ T cells from PBMCs cultured with a peptide pool, obtained before COVID-19 vaccination. In this chain, TRBV2 is recombined with TRBJ1-3; TRBD1 matches 10 bases in the middle. The source of this sequence is a human donor who had a prior SARS-CoV-2 infection. The sequence in DNA is TGTGCCAGCAGCCTGACAGGGGGCGGAAACACCATATATTTT. Its coded protein is CASSLTGGGNTIYF. The full variable domain, with segments outside the CDR3 supplied by the reference TRBV2 and TRBJ1-3 proteins, appears as EPEVTQTPSHQVTQMGQEVILRCVPISNHLYFYWYRQILGQKVEFLVSFYNNEISEKSEIFDDQFSVERPDGSNFTLKIRSTKLEDSAMYFCASSLTGGGNTIYFGEGSWLTVV.